The sequence of this T cell receptor beta chain was determined in a study of beta chain features in type 1 diabetes. Trimming pared 0 bases from V and 6 bases from J, leaving 16 bases between. The germline V gene has CDR1 SGHRS and CDR2 YFSETQ. The CDR3 sequence is 16 residues long. Every isolated RNA sample was fully reverse transcribed, so sequencing captured expressed TCRB transcripts. Assay: immunoSEQ multiplex PCR; the TCRdb copy retains only in-frame clones and omits some. This table holds more than 8,000 clones, 75% to 80% found once. What was sequenced was Tregs from blood. This chain connects TRBV5-1 to TRBJ2-1; possible D gene TRBD1, 6 bases. This TCR was sampled from a woman aged 18-29 years in good health. CDR3 loop: CASSLVPATGSNEQFF. The CDR3 coding sequence is TGCGCCAGCAGCTTGGTTCCGGCGACAGGAAGCAATGAGCAGTTCTTC.